These T cell receptor beta chains were read from a single sample in a study of T cells after yellow fever vaccination. A single record per CDR3 protein comes from TCRdb applying MiXCR to the 5' RACE reads. The table shows hundreds of thousands of distinct CDR3 sequences, with roughly 8.7% occurring only once. The source material was PBMCs, sampled on the day of the first yellow fever vaccination. The receptors come from a man aged 18 to 30 who received the YFV17D yellow fever vaccine. The CDR3 runs from the conserved cysteine through the conserved F or W. Fields, in order: J gene, V gene, D gene, clone size, CDR3 DNA, CDR3 protein. D genes are given only for firm matches. The listing skips clone size in some rows; elsewhere it reads once, few, many or a size class.

TRBJ1-5 | TRBV4-2 | NA | many | TGTGCCAGCAGCCAAGAGGAGGGAGCCCAGCCCCAGCATTTT | CASSQEEGAQPQHF
TRBJ2-4 | TRBV9 | TRBD2 | few | TGTGCCAGCAGCGGCTCCGGGACTAGCGGGAACATTCAGTACTTC | CASSGSGTSGNIQYF
TRBJ2-2 | TRBV18 | TRBD2 | NA | TGTGCCAGCTCACCAAAAGGGAGCGGGGTCGGCGGGGAGCTGTTTTTT | CASSPKGSGVGGELFF
TRBJ2-2 | TRBV25-1 | NA | NA | TGTGCCAGCAGTGAAATCCCCAGGGACACGAACACCGGGGAGCTGTTTTTT | CASSEIPRDTNTGELFF
TRBJ2-3 | TRBV7-2 | TRBD2 | few | TGTGCCAGCAGCTTCCTAAGCGGGGGGGGCACAGATACGCAGTATTTT | CASSFLSGGGTDTQYF
TRBJ2-3 | TRBV20-1 | TRBD2 | NA | TGCAGTGCTCACGGGGGGGGGCCCACAGATACGCAGTATTTT | CSAHGGGPTDTQYF
TRBJ2-7 | TRBV24-1 | TRBD1 | NA | TGTGCCACACAAGACAGGGAGTTTGGTGAGCAGTACTTC | CATQDREFGEQYF
TRBJ1-6 | TRBV7-2 | NA | NA | TGTGCCAGCAGCTCCGTAGGAAATTCACCCCTCCACTTT | CASSSVGNSPLHF
TRBJ1-2 | TRBV7-6 | TRBD1 | NA | TGTGCCAGCAGTAGCCGGGACAGGGACTATGGCTACACCTTC | CASSSRDRDYGYTF
TRBJ1-1 | TRBV6-2/TRBV6-3 | NA | NA | TGTGCCAGCTTTACCGGGATTGAAGCTTTCTTT | CASFTGIEAFF
TRBJ2-5 | TRBV2 | TRBD2 | NA | TGTGCCAGCAGTGTAGGGCCGGGGGGGCACAAGTGGGCCCAGTACTTC | CASSVGPGGHKWAQYF
TRBJ1-2 | TRBV29-1 | NA | few | TGCAGCGTTGGGACAGATTTTAACTATGGCTACACCTTC | CSVGTDFNYGYTF
TRBJ2-3 | TRBV29-1 | NA | many | TGCAGCGTTGATCTTGGGGGTACAGATACGCAGTATTTT | CSVDLGGTDTQYF
TRBJ2-1 | TRBV7-9 | NA | few | TGTGCCAGCAGCTTACCGGGGCAGGGCTATGAGCAGTTCTTC | CASSLPGQGYEQFF
TRBJ1-6 | TRBV7-3 | NA | NA | TGTGCCAGCAGCTGCGGGGCCGGGAAGTCCTATAATTCACCCCTCCACTTT | CASSCGAGKSYNSPLHF
TRBJ2-1 | TRBV20-1 | NA | NA | TGCAGTCCTAAATTCCCCTTCTACAATGAGCAGTTCTTC | CSPKFPFYNEQFF
TRBJ2-5 | TRBV12-3/TRBV12-4 | TRBD2 | NA | TGTGCCAGCAGTTTACAGTCGGGAGGGAGGGAGACCCAGTACTTC | CASSLQSGGRETQYF
TRBJ1-6 | TRBV27 | TRBD1 | NA | TGTGCCAGCAGTAGAGGAGGCAGGGGGCATTCACCCCTCCACTTT | CASSRGGRGHSPLHF
TRBJ2-6 | TRBV7-9 | NA | many | TGTGCCAGCAGCTCCTTGGATAGGCAGGGTAGGGCCAACGTCCTGACTTTC | CASSSLDRQGRANVLTF
TRBJ1-2 | TRBV6-1 | TRBD1 | NA | TGTGCCAGCAGCCGATCCACGGGACAGGGATACTATGGCTACACCTTC | CASSRSTGQGYYGYTF
TRBJ1-1 | TRBV20-1 | NA | many | TGCAGTGCTAGATTCGGGTCAGGGCCCACTGAAGCTTTCTTT | CSARFGSGPTEAFF
TRBJ1-3 | TRBV18 | NA | NA | TGTGCCAGCTCATCGTCGACACAGAGCTCTGGAAACACCATATATTTT | CASSSSTQSSGNTIYF
TRBJ1-2 | TRBV12-3/TRBV12-4 | TRBD1 | many | TGTGCCAGCAGCTCGCAGGGGGCGGCTGGCTACACCTTC | CASSSQGAAGYTF
TRBJ2-1 | TRBV20-1 | TRBD2 | many | TGCAGTGCTGGCGGGGCGGGGGGGACCCACAATGAGCAGTTCTTC | CSAGGAGGTHNEQFF
TRBJ2-7 | TRBV7-2 | NA | NA | TGTGCCAGCAGCTTAGGAGGGGCTCTGCGGTATAGCGAGCAGTACTTC | CASSLGGALRYSEQYF
TRBJ1-1 | TRBV7-9 | NA | NA | TGTGCCAGCAGCTTAAGTAGGCGGATGAACACTGAAGCTTTCTTT | CASSLSRRMNTEAFF
TRBJ1-4 | TRBV20-1 | NA | few | TGCAGTGCTAGAGACCGCACAGGGAAATTTTATGAAAAACTGTTTTTT | CSARDRTGKFYEKLFF
TRBJ2-7 | TRBV7-2 | TRBD2 | many | TGTGCCAGCAGCTTAAGTCTAGCGGACGCCTACGAGCAGTACTTC | CASSLSLADAYEQYF
TRBJ2-7 | TRBV12-3/TRBV12-4 | TRBD1 | few | TGTGCCAGCAGGGAAACAGGGGGCAACTACGAGCAGTACTTC | CASRETGGNYEQYF
TRBJ1-5 | TRBV23-1 | NA | NA | TGCGCCAGTCGGGGTGGAAGAGGACAGCCCCAGCATTTT | CASRGGRGQPQHF
TRBJ2-7 | TRBV6-1 | NA | many | TGTGCCAGCCGCGGTAGCAGGACCTACGAGCAGTACTTC | CASRGSRTYEQYF
TRBJ1-6 | TRBV7-9 | NA | few | TGTGCCAGCAGCTCAGCGGGACTCCCTAATTCACCCCTCCACTTT | CASSSAGLPNSPLHF
TRBJ1-6 | TRBV5-1 | NA | few | TGCGCCAGCAGCTTTCGGTTAACAGGGATCTCGGCGGATTCACCCCTCCACTTT | CASSFRLTGISADSPLHF
TRBJ1-1 | TRBV19 | TRBD1 | NA | TGTGCCAGTAGTATGTTCGACAGGGCCACTGAAGCTTTCTTT | CASSMFDRATEAFF
TRBJ2-5 | TRBV20-1 | NA | few | TGCAGTGCTAGGCTCCCGGGACTTTACGAAGATCAAGAGACCCAGTACTTC | CSARLPGLYEDQETQYF
TRBJ2-3 | TRBV12-3/TRBV12-4 | NA | many | TGTGCCAGCAGTTCTCGGGGCGCAGATACGCAGTATTTT | CASSSRGADTQYF
TRBJ2-3 | TRBV7-2 | TRBD2 | many | TGTGCCAGCAGCTTTGGCGGGGGGGCGGTCACGCAGTATTTT | CASSFGGGAVTQYF
TRBJ2-3 | TRBV5-1 | TRBD1 | many | TGCGCCAGCAGCATACAGGGGGTCGCTAGCACAGATACGCAGTATTTT | CASSIQGVASTDTQYF
TRBJ2-1 | TRBV30 | NA | few | TGTGCCTCACTCAACTCGCCGGCCTACAATGAGCAGTTCTTC | CASLNSPAYNEQFF
TRBJ1-1 | TRBV12-3/TRBV12-4 | TRBD1 | few | TGTGCCAGCAGTTTAGAGCTTGGACAGGGGAACACTGAAGCTTTCTTT | CASSLELGQGNTEAFF
TRBJ1-6 | TRBV6-5 | NA | few | TGTGCCAGCAGTTACTCTTGGCACCTGTCTAATTCACCCCTCCACTTT | CASSYSWHLSNSPLHF
TRBJ2-5 | TRBV7-3 | TRBD1 | many | TGTGCCAGCAGTTCACAGGGGCAAGAGACCCAGTACTTC | CASSSQGQETQYF
TRBJ2-3 | TRBV12-3/TRBV12-4 | NA | many | TGTGCCAGCAGTTTTGACCGTAGCACAGATACGCAGTATTTT | CASSFDRSTDTQYF
TRBJ2-7 | TRBV20-1 | NA | NA | TGCAGTGCTAGAGGGGGGGGCTTCCTTTACGAGCAGTACTTC | CSARGGGFLYEQYF
TRBJ2-1 | TRBV25-1 | TRBD2 | NA | TGTGCCAGCAGTGACGGCGCGGGGGGGACTATCCACAATGAGCAGTTCTTC | CASSDGAGGTIHNEQFF
TRBJ1-2 | TRBV7-2 | NA | many | TGTGCCAGCAGCCGAACGACAGACCGCGAGAAATATGGCTACACCTTC | CASSRTTDREKYGYTF
TRBJ1-1 | TRBV27 | NA | NA | TGTGCCAGCAGTATATACGCTCCCGGGGACACTGAAGCTTTCTTT | CASSIYAPGDTEAFF
TRBJ2-5 | TRBV5-4 | TRBD2 | NA | TGTGCCAGCAGCCCTAGCGGGGGGGAATTTCAAGAGACCCAGTACTTC | CASSPSGGEFQETQYF
TRBJ2-2 | TRBV27 | NA | few | TGTGCCAGCAGTTTTCTACAGAAGAACACCGGGGAGCTGTTTTTT | CASSFLQKNTGELFF
TRBJ2-5 | TRBV20-1 | TRBD2 | NA | TGCAGTGCTAGAGAATCCCCGCCGTTAGCGGGGTTAGAGACCCAGTACTTC | CSARESPPLAGLETQYF
TRBJ2-1 | TRBV10-3 | TRBD1 | NA | TGTGCCATCAGTGTTGAACCCGGGACAGGGAACAATGAGCAGTTCTTC | CAISVEPGTGNNEQFF
TRBJ1-5 | TRBV20-1 | NA | many | TGCAGTGCTAGCGGGAATCAGCCCCAGCATTTT | CSASGNQPQHF